This TCR beta chain was sequenced during a study of T-cell memory formation after mild COVID-19. Germline V lookup: CDR1 LGHNA, CDR2 YNFKEQ. V gave up 0 bases and J gave up 4 bases, with 8 bases separating them. CDR3 length: 14 residues. TCRdb itself ran the 5' RACE reads through MiXCR, one entry per CDR3 protein. The profile covers about 300,000 distinct CDR3 sequences, with 19% appearing a single time and 20% to 25% taken by the ten largest. The chain employs TRBV4-2 and TRBJ2-3, with unresolved D. Material for sequencing was PBMCs or a T cell subset sorted from them (not recorded which). This clonotype was obtained from a man younger than 35 who had mild COVID-19 (a few samples of this study predate the infection). Cell type and time point are not known. CDR3 sequence (DNA): TGTGCCAGCAGCCAAGAAAGGAGCCCAGATACGCAGTATTTT. Translating it yields CASSQERSPDTQYF.